These 17 T cell receptor beta chains originate from one sample sequenced in a study of T-cell reconstitution after alpha-beta-depleted transplantation in children. Unique molecular identifiers were used to barcode this TCRbeta library. TCRdb independently ran MiXCR on the PCR reads; one entry per CDR3 protein. The table lists roughly 150,000 distinct CDR3 sequences, 11% of them singletons. This sample comprised PBMCs, obtained before TCRalphabeta/CD19-depleted stem cell transplant. These receptors were obtained from a boy younger than 10 with acute myeloid leukemia, due to receive a stem cell transplant.

This clonotype has ten or more counts. The V gene is TRBV5-6, the J gene TRBJ2-1; possibly TRBD2 for D (5 bases). Germline V gene sequence: CDR1 SGHDT, CDR2 YYEEEE. V was shortened by 7 bases and J by 0 bases, with 8 bases between the two germline ends. CDR3 size: 13 residues. In DNA, the CDR3 is TGTGCCAGCGGAACTAGCTCCTACAATGAGCAGTTCTTC. It codes for CASGTSSYNEQFF.

This clonotype was counted ten times or more. The genes are TRBV2 and TRBJ2-3; maybe TRBD1 (6 bases). Deletions cut 6 bases from V and 0 bases from J, with 13 bases between. The CDR3 is made up of 15 amino acids. Germline V gene sequence: CDR1 SNHLY, CDR2 FYNNEI. This CDR3 reads CASRDSVRSTDTQYF. DNA of the CDR3: TGTGCCAGCAGGGACAGCGTGCGAAGCACAGATACGCAGTATTTT.

This clonotype was counted at least ten times. V and J are TRBV12-3 or TRBV12-4 and TRBJ1-3; D is ambiguous. The CDR3 length is 14 residues. The V end lost 6 bases, the J end lost 0 bases, and 9 bases lay between the germline ends. CDR3 sequence reads: CASSRSDSGNTIYF. CDR3 sequence (DNA): TGTGCCAGCAGCAGGAGCGACTCTGGAAACACCATATATTTT.

This clonotype was detected many times. V usage is TRBV2 and J usage is TRBJ1-5; D is uncertain. Trimming removed 2 bases from V and 8 bases from J, with 13 bases in between. The CDR3 totals 14 residues. CDR1 SNHLY and CDR2 FYNNEI come from the germline V gene. Here the CDR3 DNA reads TGTGCCAGCAGTGAAATAGTTCTCTCGGAGCCCCAGCATTTT. Its protein product is CASSEIVLSEPQHF.

This clonotype came up many times. V is TRBV21-1 and J is TRBJ2-1; the D call TRBD2 from the table was never checked on the DNA. TRBV21-1 is reported as a pseudogene. This CDR3 has 19 amino acids. The CDR3 region is CASSKVNLGTGTRHNEQFF. Here the CDR3 DNA reads TGTGCCAGCAGCAAAGTTAACTTGGGAACCGGGACTAGACACAATGAGCAGTTCTTC.

This clonotype has at least ten counts. This chain uses TRBV7-9 with TRBJ2-3; 7 positions match TRBD1. Germline-derived CDR1 and CDR2 are SEHNR and FQNEAQ (reference sequence). Germline trimming cut 5 bases from V and 5 bases from J; bases unmatched to any gene: 7. CDR3 length: 14 amino acids. CDR3 coding DNA: TGTGCCAGCAGCCGACAGGGCCTCGGAGATACGCAGTATTTT. This gives the protein CASSRQGLGDTQYF.

In its sample, this clonotype was seen many times. The chain links TRBV28 to TRBJ2-1, with 10 bases fitting TRBD2. With 5 bases clipped from V and 2 bases from J, the junction kept 3 bases outside the gene matches. Germline V CDR1 and CDR2: MDHEN, SYDVKM. The CDR3 has 15 amino acids. The CDR3 loop reads CASSIAGGPYNEQFF. The CDR3 nucleotides are TGTGCCAGCAGTATAGCGGGAGGCCCCTACAATGAGCAGTTCTTC.

This clonotype has a count of ten or more. This chain connects TRBV29-1 to TRBJ2-1; perhaps TRBD2 as D (6 bases). The V gene lost 7 bases and the J gene lost 8 bases, with 24 bases spanning the gap. CDR3 length: 15 amino acids. Germline V gene data show CDR1 as SQVTM and CDR2 as ANQGSEA. The CDR3 DNA is TGCAGCGCCACACCACCTGGGGGGATTAGGGATGAGCAGTTCTTC. This sequence encodes CSATPPGGIRDEQFF.

There are many counts of this clonotype. The CDR3 sequence is CASSLRASGRGETQYF. The CDR3 DNA reads TGTGCCAGCAGCTTGCGGGCTAGCGGGAGGGGAGAGACCCAGTACTTC. This sequence joins TRBV5-6 and TRBJ2-5; 12 bases align to TRBD2. This CDR3 spans 16 amino acids. The J segment lost 4 bases and the V segment lost 1 base, leaving 5 bases of the junction unmatched. Germline V lookup: CDR1 SGHDT, CDR2 YYEEEE.

This clonotype has at least ten counts. V usage is TRBV5-4 and J usage is TRBJ1-1; D perhaps matches TRBD1 (6 bases). Germline-derived CDR1 and CDR2 are SGHNT and YYREEE (reference sequence). The CDR3 consists of 13 residues. The ends were cut back, 4 bases at V and 7 bases at J, with 14 bases in the middle. The CDR3 DNA follows: TGTGCCAGCAGCCCGGAAAGCAGGGGTGAAGCTTTCTTT. Its protein is CASSPESRGEAFF.

In its sample, this clonotype was seen many times. The CDR3 nucleotides are TGTGCCACCAGCGGGGACAGGGCGGATGGCGGGGAGCTGTTTTTT. Its translation: CATSGDRADGGELFF. The rearrangement uses TRBV15 and TRBJ2-2, with TRBD1 matching over 9 bases. V shed 5 bases and J 7 bases; nucleotides not matched to a gene: 8. Germline V CDR1 and CDR2: LNHNV, YYDKDF (reference sequence). The CDR3 is 15 residues long.

In its sample, this clonotype was seen many times. The chain recombines TRBV7-2 with TRBJ1-4; D unresolved. The germline V gene has CDR1 SGHTA and CDR2 FQGNSA. The CDR3 has 15 residues. Trimming removed 0 bases from V and 11 bases from J, with 16 bases in between. This CDR3 is CASSLAVNPPGKLFF. The DNA for the CDR3 is TGTGCCAGCAGCTTAGCGGTCAATCCTCCGGGGAAACTGTTTTTT.

This clonotype was recorded many times. The DNA for the CDR3 is TGTGCCAGCAGTGTACAGGGGGCGGCCTACGAGCAGTACTTC. It specifies CASSVQGAAYEQYF. This chain joins TRBV6-1 and TRBJ2-7, with TRBD1 matching over 9 bases. CDR3 length equals 14 residues. V was pared by 4 bases and J by 2 bases, with 3 bases of the junction left unmatched. CDR1 is MNHNS, CDR2 SASEGT, per germline.

Of note for this clonotype: One junction end does not reproduce the germline sequence, and a read error may be involved. The chain has TRBV4-2 and TRBJ2-5; possible D gene TRBD2, 5 bases. Germline assignment: CDR1 LGHNA and CDR2 YNFKEQ. The CDR3 has 16 amino acids. The CDR3 here is CAISPGLPCCEETQYF. The CDR3 coding sequence is TGTGCCATCAGCCCCGGACTCCCCTGCTGCGAAGAGACCCAGTACTTC.

There are many counts of this clonotype. This chain uses TRBV12-3 or TRBV12-4 with TRBJ1-3; D ambiguous. The CDR3 runs to 21 residues. The V and J ends lost 1 base and 6 bases respectively, with 31 bases between them. CDR3 bases: TGTGCCAGCAGTTTAGATGGAGGTTTTGCGCACGTGGGAAGTGGAGAAAACACCATATATTTT. Its translation: CASSLDGGFAHVGSGENTIYF.

Many counts were recorded for this clonotype. The chain has TRBV27 and TRBJ2-1; D is unclear. The CDR3 consists of 13 residues. Trimming pared 3 bases from V and 5 bases from J, leaving 8 bases between. Germline values: CDR1 MNHEY, CDR2 SMNVEV (reference sequence). The CDR3 spells CASSFAPDNEQFF. CDR3 in DNA: TGTGCCAGCAGTTTTGCCCCTGACAATGAGCAGTTCTTC.

Concerning this clonotype itself: This may be a read error: a much more frequent sequence differs by one nucleotide. The rearrangement uses TRBV29-1 and TRBJ1-5, with no clear D. This CDR3 contains 13 residues. Germline CDR1 reads SQVTM; CDR2 reads ANQGSEA. This chain's CDR3 is CNVVGVPNQPQHF. The CDR3 DNA follows: TGCAACGTTGTTGGGGTCCCCAATCAGCCCCAGCATTTT.